This is a list of T cell receptor beta chains from one sample in a study of blood T cell repertoires in COVID-19. Only in-frame clones appear in the TCRdb table, and some are missing; sequencing was by immunoSEQ multiplex PCR. The sample gives around 140,000 clones, about 79% of which show up once; over 2.5% is in the top ten. Sequenced sample: PBMCs or T cells enriched from blood (not recorded which). The receptors come from a woman in her forties or fifties who had recovered from COVID-19. CDR3s include the opening cysteine and the closing phenylalanine or tryptophan. Fields, in order: D gene, J gene, clone size, V gene, CDR3 length, CDR3 DNA, CDR3 protein. A D gene is named only where the DNA matches it firmly. Clone size appears in some rows only: once, few, many, or a class for an expanded clone.

. | TRBJ1-5 | . | TRBV30 | 13 | TGTGCCATCTCGGTCAATAGCAATCAGCCCCAGCATTTT | CAISVNSNQPQHF
. | TRBJ1-4 | . | TRBV5-1 | 14 | TGCGCCAGCAGCCGTGTCGGAGATAATGAAAAACTGTTTTTT | CASSRVGDNEKLFF
. | TRBJ1-1 | . | TRBV3-1/TRBV3-2 | 15 | TGTGCCAGCAGCCACAAACCAGGGGCGAACACTGAAGCTTTCTTT | CASSHKPGANTEAFF
TRBD1 | TRBJ1-4 | once | TRBV7-9 | 15 | TGTGCCAGCAGCTTACCGAGGGGGCGCAATGAAAAACTGTTTTTT | CASSLPRGRNEKLFF
TRBD1 | TRBJ1-2 | . | TRBV28 | 15 | TGTGCCAGCAGTTCAAGGACAGGGATAAACTATGGCTACACCTTC | CASSSRTGINYGYTF
. | TRBJ1-1 | once | TRBV6-1 | 13 | TGTGCCAGCAGTGAATCCTGGACAACTGAAGCTTTCTTT | CASSESWTTEAFF
TRBD1 | TRBJ2-1 | . | TRBV11-1 | 12 | TGTGCCAGCAAGGACAGGTACAATGAGCAGTTCTTC | CASKDRYNEQFF
TRBD2 | TRBJ2-3 | . | TRBV7-3 | 21 | TGTGCCAGCAGCGCGGGACGGACTAGCGGGAGCCCACCCCGACTCACAGATACGCAGTATTTT | CASSAGRTSGSPPRLTDTQYF
. | TRBJ1-6 | few | TRBV19 | 16 | TGTGCCAGTAGTATGGACGGGAGCTCCTATAATTCACCCCTCCACTTT | CASSMDGSSYNSPLHF
. | TRBJ1-4 | . | TRBV11-2 | 14 | TGTGCCAGCAGCTTAGCCGGGTTTAACGAAAAACTGTTTTTT | CASSLAGFNEKLFF
. | TRBJ1-1 | . | TRBV28 | 11 | TGTGCCAGCAGCCGTCGGGCTGAAGCTTTCTTT | CASSRRAEAFF
. | TRBJ2-7 | . | TRBV11-3 | 14 | TGTGCCAGCAGCCCTGGACAGAGCTCCTACGAGCAGTACTTC | CASSPGQSSYEQYF
TRBD2 | TRBJ2-1 | . | TRBV6-5 | 16 | TGTGCCAGCAGTTACTCGTCCAGCGGGGGGGCGGAGGAGCAGTTCTTC | CASSYSSSGGAEEQFF
. | TRBJ2-5 | . | TRBV11-1 | 16 | TGTGCCAGCAGCTTAGGGGGGCAGGTGGTGACGGAGACCCAGTACTTC | CASSLGGQVVTETQYF
TRBD1 | TRBJ1-4 | . | TRBV27 | 20 | TGTGCCAGCAGTTCGACCGGGCAGGGGGTGTATCTCGCAACTAATGAAAAACTGTTTTTT | CASSSTGQGVYLATNEKLFF
TRBD1 | TRBJ2-2 | . | TRBV11-2 | 15 | TGTGCCAGCAGCTATTCCGGGACAGGGTTCGGGGAGCTGTTTTTT | CASSYSGTGFGELFF
. | TRBJ1-6 | . | TRBV19 | 15 | TGTGCCAGTAGTACCTGGACACCCCGTAATTCACCCCTCCACTTT | CASSTWTPRNSPLHF
TRBD2 | TRBJ2-7 | . | TRBV5-1 | 14 | TGCGCCAGCAGCTTTAGGACTAGCTCCTACGAGCAGTACTTC | CASSFRTSSYEQYF
TRBD2 | TRBJ2-1 | . | TRBV5-6 | 19 | TGTGCCAGCAGCTGGGTTAGCGGACTAGCGGGAGATGGGTACAATGAGCAGTTCTTC | CASSWVSGLAGDGYNEQFF
TRBD1 | TRBJ2-2 | once | TRBV4-1 | 16 | TGCGCCAGCAGCCCCCCCGGGACAGAGCTCACCGGGGAGCTGTTTTTT | CASSPPGTELTGELFF
. | TRBJ2-1 | . | TRBV9 | 15 | TGTGCCAGCAGCTCCCAGGTCCAGGGACTCAATGAGCAGTTCTTC | CASSSQVQGLNEQFF
. | TRBJ1-1 | . | TRBV7-8 | 14 | TGTGCCAGCAGCTTACGACAGCCGAACACTGAAGCTTTCTTT | CASSLRQPNTEAFF
TRBD1 | TRBJ2-4 | . | TRBV28 | 17 | TGTGCCAGCAGTACAGCCGGACAGGGAAAAGCCAAAAACATTCAGTACTTC | CASSTAGQGKAKNIQYF
TRBD1 | TRBJ2-7 | once | TRBV25-1 | 13 | TGTGCCAGCAGTGGGACAGGGGTCTACGAGCAGTACTTC | CASSGTGVYEQYF
. | TRBJ1-1 | . | TRBV29-1 | 12 | TGCAGCGGGTCGAGCATGAACACTGAAGCTTTCTTT | CSGSSMNTEAFF
TRBD1 | TRBJ1-2 | . | TRBV28 | 12 | TGTGCCAGCAGGAGCGACAGGGGCGGCTACACCTTC | CASRSDRGGYTF
. | TRBJ2-5 | . | TRBV19 | 14 | TGTGCCAGTAGTGCCCAAGCCGACAGCCAGACCCAGTACTTC | CASSAQADSQTQYF
. | TRBJ2-7 | . | TRBV5-6 | 13 | TGTGCCAGCAGCGTTAGCGATCCCTACGAGCAGTACTTC | CASSVSDPYEQYF
TRBD1 | TRBJ1-3 | . | TRBV6-5 | 15 | TGTGCCAGCAGCGTACAGGGGACGGAGGGAAACACCATATATTTT | CASSVQGTEGNTIYF
. | TRBJ2-1 | once | TRBV7-9 | 17 | TGTGCCAGCAGCTCCCGCTCTGGGGGCGGGGGTTACAATGAGCAGTTCTTC | CASSSRSGGGGYNEQFF
. | TRBJ1-1 | . | TRBV18 | 12 | TGTGCCAGCTCACCACAGGGGGCTGAAGCTTTCTTT | CASSPQGAEAFF
TRBD1 | TRBJ1-4 | once | TRBV5-8 | 16 | TGTGCCAGCAGCTTGGAGGGGGCTGAGGTCAGAGAAAAACTGTTTTTT | CASSLEGAEVREKLFF
. | TRBJ2-5 | . | TRBV6-5 | 16 | TGTGCCAGCAGTTATTGGGGGGACAGTAACCAAGAGACCCAGTACTTC | CASSYWGDSNQETQYF
. | TRBJ1-2 | . | TRBV19 | 15 | TGTGCCAGTAGTATAGCGGCAGGGTGGAACTATGGCTACACCTTC | CASSIAAGWNYGYTF
. | TRBJ1-1 | . | TRBV27 | 14 | TGTGCCAGAAGGACGTGCAGGGGTGACACTGAAGCTTTCTTT | CARRTCRGDTEAFF
TRBD1 | TRBJ1-1 | . | TRBV19 | 15 | TGTGCCGGGCGTCCACAGGGGAGGATGAACACTGAAGCTTTCTTT | CAGRPQGRMNTEAFF
TRBD2 | TRBJ2-5 | . | TRBV5-1 | 17 | TGCGCCAGCAGCTACGGGACTAGCGGGGGGGCCACAGAGACCCAGTACTTC | CASSYGTSGGATETQYF
TRBD1 | TRBJ1-6 | . | TRBV7-8 | 15 | TGTGCCAGCAGCTTAAGGGACAGGGGTAATTCACCCCTCCACTTT | CASSLRDRGNSPLHF
. | TRBJ1-1 | . | TRBV7-9 | 11 | TGTGCCAGCAGCCTGAGGGATGAAGCTTTCTTT | CASSLRDEAFF
. | TRBJ1-1 | . | TRBV7-6 | 13 | TGTGCCAGCAGAGAACAGATGAACACTGAAGCTTTCTTT | CASREQMNTEAFF
. | TRBJ1-1 | . | TRBV7-8 | 14 | TGTGCCAGCAGCTCGGGACTTGAGAACACTGAAGCTTTCTTT | CASSSGLENTEAFF
. | TRBJ2-7 | . | TRBV5-4 | 15 | TGTGCCAGCAGCTTGGCTGGCAGGGGCCTAAGGGAGCAGTACTTC | CASSLAGRGLREQYF
TRBD2 | TRBJ2-5 | few | TRBV9 | 14 | TGTGCCAGCAGCGCAGGACTAGGTCGAGAGACCCAGTACTTC | CASSAGLGRETQYF
. | TRBJ2-3 | many | TRBV7-2 | 13 | TGTGCCAGCAGCTTGGGCTGGGAGGATACGCAGTATTTT | CASSLGWEDTQYF
TRBD1 | TRBJ2-7 | . | TRBV7-9 | 14 | TGTGCCAGCAGCCCCAGACAGGGGGCGCGGGAGCAGTACTTC | CASSPRQGAREQYF
TRBD2 | TRBJ2-3 | . | TRBV9 | 15 | TGTGCCAGCAGCGTAGCGGGAGGTCGCACAGATACGCAGTATTTT | CASSVAGGRTDTQYF
. | TRBJ2-3 | . | TRBV14 | 16 | TGTGCCAGCAGCCAAGATTGGTGGACTAGCACAGATACGCAGTATTTT | CASSQDWWTSTDTQYF